This T cell receptor (beta chain) was sequenced for a study of T-cell memory formation after mild COVID-19. This clonotype turned up a few times. TCRdb re-called the 5' RACE reads with MiXCR, one entry per CDR3 protein. The top ten hold around 12% of the sample, which has more than 350,000 distinct CDR3 sequences, roughly 20% seen once. V dropped 4 bases and J dropped 4; count of bases not matched to a gene: 10. The CDR3 has 16 amino acids. CDR1 SGHTA and CDR2 FQGNSA come from the germline V gene. Sample: PBMCs or a T cell subset sorted from them (not recorded which). The source is an adult woman who had mild COVID-19 (a few samples of this study predate the infection). Cell type and time point are not known. The chain combines TRBV7-2 with TRBJ2-5, with 9 positions matching TRBD1. The DNA of the CDR3 is TGTGCCAGCAGCTCCACAACCGGGACAGGGAGAGAGACCCAGTACTTC. This gives the protein CASSSTTGTGRETQYF.